The next 29 T cell receptor beta chains were all read from a single sample in a study of T cell responses to AZD1222 COVID-19 vaccine. The method was immunoSEQ multiplex PCR; TCRdb's version includes in-frame clones alone and lacks a portion of them. Of over 85,000 clones in the sample, about 90% were seen once. The sequencing used peripheral blood, collected on day 0 of AZD1222 vaccination. These receptors were collected from an adult in good health.

This clone was observed once. This chain links TRBV9 with TRBJ2-3, with a tentative D call TRBD1 (6 bases). Trimming took 0 bases from V and 0 from J, leaving 8 bases between them. Germline CDR1 is SGDLS and CDR2 is YYNGEE. This CDR3 region has 15 residues. This CDR3 is CASSVEGVSTDTQYF. For the CDR3, the DNA is TGTGCCAGCAGCGTAGAGGGGGTGAGCACAGATACGCAGTATTTT.

In its sample, this clone was seen a few times. V and J are TRBV7-2 and TRBJ1-5; D ambiguous. V was clipped by 5 bases and J by 6 bases, with 11 bases between them. The germline CDR1 and CDR2 sequences are SGHTA and FQGNSA. This CDR3 spans 13 amino acids. The CDR3 protein is CASSVRASQPQHF. The CDR3 nucleotides are TGTGCCAGCAGCGTGAGGGCTAGTCAGCCCCAGCATTTT.

This chain uses TRBV10-3 with TRBJ2-1, with 7 bases lining up with TRBD2. Germline V CDR1 and CDR2: ENHRY, SYGVKD. The CDR3 has 18 residues. Trimming removed 0 bases from V and 8 bases from J; junction bases left unmatched: 16. The CDR3 reads CAISESGFWEGFSHEQFF. The CDR3 nucleotides read TGTGCCATCAGTGAGTCTGGGTTCTGGGAGGGCTTTTCACATGAGCAGTTCTTC.

V gene TRBV15 combines with J gene TRBJ1-1; no reliable D call. CDR1 and CDR2 (germline): LNHNV, YYDKDF (reference sequence). This CDR3 spans 13 amino acids. The germline V and J ends were trimmed by 0 bases and 0 bases, with 2 bases remaining between them. The DNA for the CDR3 is TGTGCCACCAGCAGAGACGTGAACACTGAAGCTTTCTTT. This translates into CATSRDVNTEAFF. The whole variable domain, filled in from reference TRBV15 and TRBJ1-1, reads DAMVIQNPRYQVTQFGKPVTLSCSQTLNHNVMYWYQQKSSQAPKLLFHYYDKDFNNEADTPDNFQSRRPNTSFCFLDIRSPGLGDTAMYLCATSRDVNTEAFFGQGTRLTVV.

V and J are TRBV27 and TRBJ2-7; either TRBD1 or TRBD2 may fit D (6 bases each). V lost 2 bases to trimming and J lost 4 bases, with 9 bases between them. The CDR3 covers 13 residues. Germline V gene data show CDR1 as MNHEY and CDR2 as SMNVEV (reference sequence). The CDR3 coding sequence is TGTGCCAGCAGTTTACGGGGGCCGTACGAGCAGTACTTC. It codes for CASSLRGPYEQYF.

The CDR3 sequence is CASSQVTDVYNSPLHF. CDR3 coding DNA: TGTGCCAGCAGCCAAGTGACAGACGTTTATAATTCACCCCTCCACTTT. The chain joins TRBV3-1 (or the pseudogene TRBV3-2) to TRBJ1-6; D is perhaps TRBD1 (5 bases). Germline lookup yields CDR1 LGHDT and CDR2 YNNKEL (reference sequence). Trimming cost V 1 base and J 4 bases, with 11 bases left between them. The CDR3 runs 16 residues.

The chain recombines TRBV27 with TRBJ1-1; 10 nucleotides match TRBD1. CDR3 length equals 14 residues. Germline assignment: CDR1 MNHEY and CDR2 SMNVEV (reference sequence). The V gene end was trimmed by 8 bases and the J gene end by 10 bases; junction bases not matched to a gene: 13. The CDR3 loop reads CASLPTRTGGTAFF. In DNA form, the CDR3 reads TGTGCCAGCTTGCCGACCCGGACAGGGGGAACAGCTTTCTTT.

The chain employs TRBV30 and TRBJ1-2; no clear D. The CDR3 is 12 residues long. V was trimmed by 3 bases and J by 8 bases, leaving 13 bases between them. Germline CDR1 reads GTSNPN; CDR2 reads SVGIG (reference sequence). The CDR3 DNA sequence: TGTGCCTGGAGCATCCCGAGTGGCGGCTACACCTTC. Translated, it gives CAWSIPSGGYTF. Using reference TRBV30 and TRBJ1-2 for the parts outside the CDR3, the full variable domain is SQTIHQWPATLVQPVGSPLSLECTVEGTSNPNLYWYRQAAGRGLQLLFYSVGIGQISSEVPQNLSASRPQDRQFILSSKKLLLSDSGFYLCAWSIPSGGYTFGSGTRLTVV.

V and J are TRBV19 and TRBJ2-5; TRBD2 matches at 8 bases. Trimming removed 5 bases from V and 2 bases from J; junction bases left unmatched: 4. The CDR3 totals 14 residues. CDR1 and CDR2 (germline): LNHDA, SQIVND (reference sequence). Here the CDR3 DNA reads TGTGCCAGTAGTTTGCGGGGGGAACAAGAGACCCAGTACTTC. Protein product: CASSLRGEQETQYF.

The chain couples TRBV28 to TRBJ1-2, with D tentatively TRBD1 (6 bases). This CDR3 has 15 residues. V was cut by 6 bases and J by 0 bases, with 14 bases left in between. The germline gives CDR1 MDHEN, CDR2 SYDVKM. CDR3 in amino acids: CASSPRGGSNYGYTF. Written as DNA, the CDR3 is TGTGCCAGCAGCCCTCGGGGGGGCTCTAACTATGGCTACACCTTC.

Comments on this clone: Additional DNA sequences in this sample encode the identical CDR3. The rearrangement links TRBV18 to TRBJ2-2; D gene unclear. Germline V gives CDR1 KGHSH, CDR2 LQKENI. V lost 3 bases, J lost 2 bases, and 7 bases lay in between. CDR3 length equals 14 residues. The DNA of the CDR3 is TGTGCCAGCTCACCGCCAGGAAACACCGGGGAGCTGTTTTTT. This translates into CASSPPGNTGELFF. Combining the CDR3 with reference TRBV18 and TRBJ2-2 gives the whole variable domain NAGVMQNPRHLVRRRGQEARLRCSPMKGHSHVYWYRQLPEEGLKFMVYLQKENIIDESGMPKERFSAEFPKEGPSILRIQQVVRGDSAAYFCASSPPGNTGELFFGEGSRLTVL.

This clone was observed a few times. The chain couples TRBV19 to TRBJ2-3; D is tentatively TRBD1 or TRBD2 (6 bases each). CDR1 and CDR2 (germline): LNHDA, SQIVND (reference sequence). V was clipped by 6 bases and J by 5 bases, with 18 bases between them. The CDR3 extends over 15 amino acids. CDR3 amino acids: CASSNSPGAGDTQYF. CDR3 in DNA: TGTGCCAGTAGCAATAGCCCGGGGGCCGGAGATACGCAGTATTTT.

The J gene is TRBJ1-1, the V gene TRBV9; TRBD1 matches 8 bases. Germline V CDR1 and CDR2: SGDLS, YYNGEE. Trimming cost V 4 bases and J 3 bases; bases outside gene matches: 8. The CDR3 sequence is 15 residues long. The CDR3 DNA reads as TGTGCCAGCAGCTTTACCGGGACAGGTGACACTGAAGCTTTCTTT. Translating it yields CASSFTGTGDTEAFF.

The chain couples TRBV5-6 to TRBJ1-5; TRBD1 matches 8 bases. CDR1 and CDR2 (germline): SGHDT, YYEEEE. The CDR3 consists of 15 residues. With 3 bases clipped from V and 4 bases from J, the junction kept 6 bases outside the gene matches. In DNA form, the CDR3 reads TGTGCCAGCAGCTGGGGGACAGGAGTTAATCAGCCCCAGCATTTT. The encoded protein is CASSWGTGVNQPQHF.

This clone came up a few times. The chain employs TRBV9 and TRBJ1-1, with a weak D call TRBD1 (6 bases). The CDR3 runs 14 residues. Germline V gene lookup returns CDR1 SGDLS and CDR2 YYNGEE. Trimming shortened V by 5 bases and J by 3 bases, and 14 bases separated the two germline ends. DNA of the CDR3: TGTGCCAGCAGTCCCGGACAGACCGACACTGAAGCTTTCTTT. It yields the protein CASSPGQTDTEAFF.

The chain couples TRBV11-3 to TRBJ2-1, with D possibly matching TRBD2 (5 bases). CDR1 and CDR2 from the germline V gene are SGHNT and YENEEA. CDR3 size: 13 residues. With 7 bases removed from V and 6 bases from J, the gap between germline ends came to 13 bases. The CDR3 loop reads CASTLMGSNEQFF. CDR3 sequence (DNA): TGTGCCAGCACGCTAATGGGGAGCAATGAGCAGTTCTTC.

This rearrangement joins TRBV5-1 to TRBJ2-5, with 8 bases aligning to TRBD2. This CDR3 has 14 amino acids. The V gene's germline CDR1 is SGHRS and CDR2 YFSETQ. Germline trimming cut 3 bases from V and 1 base from J; bases unmatched to any gene: 2. The CDR3 nucleotides are TGCGCCAGCAGCTCGGCGGGGGGCCAAGAGACCCAGTACTTC. This translates into CASSSAGGQETQYF. The whole variable domain, filled in from reference TRBV5-1 and TRBJ2-5, reads KAGVTQTPRYLIKTRGQQVTLSCSPISGHRSVSWYQQTPGQGLQFLFEYFSETQRNKGNFPGRFSGRQFSNSRSEMNVSTLELGDSALYLCASSSAGGQETQYFGPGTRLLVL.

This chain joins TRBV28 and TRBJ1-2; D is uncertain. Germline CDR1 and CDR2: MDHEN and SYDVKM. The CDR3 has 13 amino acids. Trimming stripped 7 bases from V and 5 bases from J, with 14 bases between. The CDR3 here is CASNPGREYGYTF. The CDR3 DNA follows: TGTGCCAGCAATCCAGGTCGCGAGTATGGCTACACCTTC.

The chain combines TRBV19 with TRBJ2-3; 10 nucleotides agree with TRBD2. Germline CDR1 LNHDA, CDR2 SQIVND (reference sequence). The V segment lost 11 bases and the J segment 5 bases; nucleotides outside the gene matches: 7. The CDR3 covers 13 residues. The CDR3 sequence: CASRLAGIDTQYF. The CDR3 DNA follows: TGTGCCTCACGACTAGCGGGTATAGATACGCAGTATTTT.

This chain joins TRBV21-1 and TRBJ1-6; the DNA was not compared with TRBD1, the D call given in the table. TRBV21-1 is labeled a pseudogene. The CDR3 spans 17 residues. This CDR3 reads CASSKRGPSSYNSPLHF. For the CDR3, the DNA is TGTGCCAGCAGCAAAAGGGGGCCGAGCTCCTATAATTCACCCCTCCACTTT.

The chain is built from TRBV3-1 (or the pseudogene TRBV3-2) and TRBJ2-1; 7 nucleotides agree with TRBD2. V lost 4 bases and J lost 10; bases outside the gene matches: 19. This CDR3 is 17 amino acids long. CDR1 is LGHDT and CDR2 is YNNKEL in the germline V gene (reference sequence). As DNA, the CDR3 is TGTGCCAGCAGCCCTGGCGGGTTCGGGAGGTCTCCGGGGGAGCAGTTCTTC. Encoded protein: CASSPGGFGRSPGEQFF.

V gene TRBV30 combines with J gene TRBJ1-2; the match to TRBD1 covers 7 bases. This CDR3 contains 13 residues. Germline V lookup: CDR1 GTSNPN, CDR2 SVGIG (reference sequence). Trimming at V came to 5 bases and at J to 9 bases, leaving 12 bases not matched to a gene. The CDR3 nucleotides read TGTGCCTGGGGCAGGGGGGAGGCGGATCGCTACACCTTC. Its translation: CAWGRGEADRYTF.

This clone was detected once. This chain joins TRBV20-1 and TRBJ2-5; D unclear. Germline V gene data show CDR1 as DFQATT and CDR2 as SNEGSKA (reference sequence). The ends were cut back, 6 bases at V and 4 bases at J, with 9 bases in the middle. This CDR3 contains 11 residues. The CDR3 region is CSAPVGETQYF. CDR3 sequence (DNA): TGCAGTGCCCCTGTTGGAGAGACCCAGTACTTC.

The chain combines TRBV2 with TRBJ2-3; D uncertain. This CDR3 spans 14 amino acids. CDR1 and CDR2 from the germline V gene are SNHLY and FYNNEI. Deletions cut 6 bases from V and 6 bases from J, with 16 bases between. For the CDR3, the DNA is TGTGCCAGCAGATGGGTTGCACGTGGGGATACGCAGTATTTT. It codes for CASRWVARGDTQYF.

The CDR3 sequence is CSVVGQGAGYTF. The CDR3 coding sequence is TGCAGCGTTGTCGGACAGGGGGCCGGCTACACCTTC. V usage is TRBV29-1 and J usage is TRBJ1-2, with 11 bases fitting TRBD1. This CDR3 has 12 amino acids. Germline V lookup: CDR1 SQVTM, CDR2 ANQGSEA. V was pared by 4 bases and J by 8 bases, with 3 bases of the junction left unmatched.

The chain joins TRBV7-8 to TRBJ1-1; D remains ambiguous. V was trimmed by 5 bases and J by 8 bases, leaving 18 bases between them. CDR3 length: 14 amino acids. The germline CDR1 and CDR2 sequences are SGHVS and FQNEAQ. CDR3 sequence (DNA): TGTGCCAGCAGCCCCCCGCAGGTTCCTATCGAAGCTTTCTTT. It yields the protein CASSPPQVPIEAFF.

V and J are TRBV11-2 and TRBJ2-5, with D maybe TRBD1 (6 bases). Between the trimmed V and J ends, which lost 5 bases and 5 bases, there was a span of 15 bases. Per the germline V gene, CDR1 is SGHAT and CDR2 is FQNNGV. This CDR3 comprises 14 residues. The CDR3 DNA reads as TGTGCCAGCAGCCCTAACAGGGACGTGGAGACCCAGTACTTC. Its translation is CASSPNRDVETQYF.

Written as DNA, the CDR3 is TGTGCCAGTAGCATACAGGGAGGTTGGCGCACTGAAGCTTTCTTT. This sequence encodes CASSIQGGWRTEAFF. This sequence joins TRBV19 and TRBJ1-1; D may be TRBD1 (6 bases). The germline CDR1 and CDR2 sequences are LNHDA and SQIVND (reference sequence). Trimming left V 6 bases short and J 4 bases short, with 18 bases between. The CDR3 contains 15 residues.

V and J are TRBV11-2 and TRBJ2-1; D not certain. The CDR3 is made up of 15 amino acids. CDR1 is SGHAT, CDR2 FQNNGV, per germline. Trimming pared 1 base from V and 6 bases from J, leaving 13 bases between. In DNA form, the CDR3 reads TGTGCCAGCAGCTTAGGGGCTCAGAGCTCCAATGAGCAGTTCTTC. Its protein is CASSLGAQSSNEQFF.